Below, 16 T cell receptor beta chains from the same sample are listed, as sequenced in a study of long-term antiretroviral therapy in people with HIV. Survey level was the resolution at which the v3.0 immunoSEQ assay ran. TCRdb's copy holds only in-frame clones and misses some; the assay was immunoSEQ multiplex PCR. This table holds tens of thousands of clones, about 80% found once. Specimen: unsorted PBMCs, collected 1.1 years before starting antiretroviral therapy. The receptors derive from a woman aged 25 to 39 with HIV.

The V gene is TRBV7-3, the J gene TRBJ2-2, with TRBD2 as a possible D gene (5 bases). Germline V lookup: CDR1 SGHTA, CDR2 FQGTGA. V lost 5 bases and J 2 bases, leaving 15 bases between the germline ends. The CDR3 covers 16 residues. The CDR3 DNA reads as TGTGCCAGCAGCCCCGTAGCACGGGGAAACACCGGGGAGCTGTTTTTT. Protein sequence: CASSPVARGNTGELFF.

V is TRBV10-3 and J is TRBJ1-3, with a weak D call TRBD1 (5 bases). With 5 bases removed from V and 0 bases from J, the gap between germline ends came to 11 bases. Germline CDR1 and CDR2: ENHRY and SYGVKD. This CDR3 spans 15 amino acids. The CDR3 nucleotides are TGTGCCATCAGTTCACAGGCTAGCTCTGGAAACACCATATATTTT. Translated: CAISSQASSGNTIYF.

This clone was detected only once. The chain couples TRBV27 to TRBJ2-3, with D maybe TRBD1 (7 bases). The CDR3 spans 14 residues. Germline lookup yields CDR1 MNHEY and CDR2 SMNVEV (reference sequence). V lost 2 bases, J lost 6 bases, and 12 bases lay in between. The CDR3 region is CASSLRGLADTQYF. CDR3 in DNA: TGTGCCAGCAGTTTAAGGGGGCTAGCGGATACGCAGTATTTT.

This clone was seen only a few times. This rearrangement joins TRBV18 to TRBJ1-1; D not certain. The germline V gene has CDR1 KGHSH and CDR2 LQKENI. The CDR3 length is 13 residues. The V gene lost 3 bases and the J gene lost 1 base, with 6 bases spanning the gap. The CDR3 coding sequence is TGTGCCAGCTCACCTCACCAGAACACTGAAGCTTTCTTT. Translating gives CASSPHQNTEAFF.

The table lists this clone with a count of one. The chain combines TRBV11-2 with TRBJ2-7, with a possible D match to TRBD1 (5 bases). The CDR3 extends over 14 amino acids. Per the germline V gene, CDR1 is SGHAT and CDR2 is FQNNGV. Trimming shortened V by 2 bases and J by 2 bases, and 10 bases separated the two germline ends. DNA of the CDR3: TGTGCCAGCAGCTTAACGACAGCTCCCTACGAGCAGTACTTC. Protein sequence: CASSLTTAPYEQYF.

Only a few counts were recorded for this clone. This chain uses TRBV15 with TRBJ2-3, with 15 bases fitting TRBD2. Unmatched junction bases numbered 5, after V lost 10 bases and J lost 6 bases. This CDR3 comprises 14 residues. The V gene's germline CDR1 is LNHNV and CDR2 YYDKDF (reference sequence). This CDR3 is CASGLAGGLDTQYF. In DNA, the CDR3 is TGTGCCAGCGGACTAGCGGGAGGGCTGGATACGCAGTATTTT.

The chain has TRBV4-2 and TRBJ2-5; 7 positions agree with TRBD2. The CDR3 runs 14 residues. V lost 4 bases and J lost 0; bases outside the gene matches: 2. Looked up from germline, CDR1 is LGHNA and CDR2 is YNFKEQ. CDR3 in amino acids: CASSRGTNQETQYF. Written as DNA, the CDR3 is TGTGCCAGCAGCCGTGGGACTAACCAAGAGACCCAGTACTTC.

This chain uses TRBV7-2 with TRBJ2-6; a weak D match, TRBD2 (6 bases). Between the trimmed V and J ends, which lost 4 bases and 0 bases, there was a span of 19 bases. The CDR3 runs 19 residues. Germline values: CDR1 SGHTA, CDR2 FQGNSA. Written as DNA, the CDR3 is TGTGCCAGCAGCTCGGGACGGGGAGGAGGGACCTCTGGGGCCAACGTCCTGACTTTC. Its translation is CASSSGRGGGTSGANVLTF.

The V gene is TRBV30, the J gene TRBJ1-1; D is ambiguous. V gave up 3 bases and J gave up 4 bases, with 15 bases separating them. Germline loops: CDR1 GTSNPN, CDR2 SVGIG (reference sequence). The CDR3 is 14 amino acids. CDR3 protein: CAWSRQLATTEAFF. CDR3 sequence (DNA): TGTGCCTGGAGCCGACAACTAGCAACCACTGAAGCTTTCTTT.

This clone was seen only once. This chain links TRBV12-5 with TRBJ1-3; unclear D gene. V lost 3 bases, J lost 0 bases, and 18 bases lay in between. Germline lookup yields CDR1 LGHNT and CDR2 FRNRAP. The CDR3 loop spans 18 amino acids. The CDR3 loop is CASGFLTKDESSGNTIYF. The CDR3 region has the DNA TGTGCTAGTGGTTTCTTAACCAAGGACGAATCCTCTGGAAACACCATATATTTT.

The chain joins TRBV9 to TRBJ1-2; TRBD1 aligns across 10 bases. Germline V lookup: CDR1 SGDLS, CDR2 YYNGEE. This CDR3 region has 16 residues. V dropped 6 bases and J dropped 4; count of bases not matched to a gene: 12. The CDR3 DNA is TGTGCCAGCACCCCCTCATCCGGACAGGGGGGCTATGGCTACACCTTC. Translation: CASTPSSGQGGYGYTF.

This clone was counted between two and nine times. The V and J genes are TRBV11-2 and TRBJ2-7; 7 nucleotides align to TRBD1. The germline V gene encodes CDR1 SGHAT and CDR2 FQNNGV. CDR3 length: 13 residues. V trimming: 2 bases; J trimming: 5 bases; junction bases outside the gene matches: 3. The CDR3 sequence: CASSLIGTDEQYF. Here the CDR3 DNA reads TGTGCCAGCAGCTTAATCGGGACAGACGAGCAGTACTTC.

The CDR3 sequence is CASSLVAGGGGANVLTF. In nucleotides, the CDR3 is TGTGCCAGCAGCTTAGTAGCGGGGGGCGGTGGGGCCAACGTCCTGACTTTC. The genes are TRBV5-6 and TRBJ2-6; the match to TRBD2 covers 10 bases. The CDR3 sequence is 17 residues long. V trimming: 2 bases; J trimming: 3 bases; junction bases outside the gene matches: 5. Germline lookup yields CDR1 SGHDT and CDR2 YYEEEE.

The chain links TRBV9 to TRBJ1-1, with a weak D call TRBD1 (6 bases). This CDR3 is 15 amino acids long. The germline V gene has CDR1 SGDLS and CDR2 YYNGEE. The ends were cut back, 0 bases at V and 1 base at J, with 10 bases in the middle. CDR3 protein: CASSVEGGRNTEAFF. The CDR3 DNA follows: TGTGCCAGCAGCGTAGAGGGGGGTCGGAACACTGAAGCTTTCTTT.

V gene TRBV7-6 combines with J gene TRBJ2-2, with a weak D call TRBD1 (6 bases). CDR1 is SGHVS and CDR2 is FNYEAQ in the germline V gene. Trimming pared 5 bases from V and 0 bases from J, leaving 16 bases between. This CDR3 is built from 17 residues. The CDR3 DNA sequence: TGTGCCAGCAGCGAACTACATCGACAGGCGAACACCGGGGAGCTGTTTTTT. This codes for CASSELHRQANTGELFF.

CDR3 in DNA: TGCGCCAGCAGCCAAGCAAGCCCTCCTAGCACAGATACGCAGTATTTT. Translating gives CASSQASPPSTDTQYF. The V and J genes are TRBV4-1 and TRBJ2-3, with D uncertain. The CDR3 runs 16 residues. Trimming removed 1 base from V and 0 bases from J, with 11 bases in between. Germline-derived CDR1 and CDR2 are MGHRA and YSYEKL.